The sequence of this T cell receptor beta chain was determined in a study of OX40 agonist ivuxolimab in advanced cancers. Whole-study context: Of the participants, around 39% had some prior anti-PD-1, anti-PD-L1 or anti-CTLA-4 therapy, which was allowed. Notes on the study in general: Near-lowest levels of clonal expansion characterized partial responders at 0.1-3.0 mg/kg.

Clones were read by immunoSEQ multiplex PCR, and TCRdb kept only the in-frame ones, dropping some. This table holds fewer than 75,000 clones, approximately 90% found once. The CDR3 has 15 amino acids. The germline V gene has CDR1 MNHNS and CDR2 SASEGT. J was trimmed by 9 bases and V by 6 bases; bases with no gene match: 14. This clone appeared a few times. Its antigen is undetermined. The sample here was CD4+ or CD8+ T cells sorted from blood, taken in a trial of the OX40 agonist ivuxolimab. This chain links TRBV6-1 with TRBJ2-4, with TRBD2 matching 7 bases. The source is an adult with an advanced solid tumor such as melanoma, head and neck, liver or kidney cancer. The CDR3 DNA is TGTGCCAGCAGATGGGAGGGCCGTGAAAGAAGCATTCAGTACTTC. Encoded protein: CASRWEGRERSIQYF.